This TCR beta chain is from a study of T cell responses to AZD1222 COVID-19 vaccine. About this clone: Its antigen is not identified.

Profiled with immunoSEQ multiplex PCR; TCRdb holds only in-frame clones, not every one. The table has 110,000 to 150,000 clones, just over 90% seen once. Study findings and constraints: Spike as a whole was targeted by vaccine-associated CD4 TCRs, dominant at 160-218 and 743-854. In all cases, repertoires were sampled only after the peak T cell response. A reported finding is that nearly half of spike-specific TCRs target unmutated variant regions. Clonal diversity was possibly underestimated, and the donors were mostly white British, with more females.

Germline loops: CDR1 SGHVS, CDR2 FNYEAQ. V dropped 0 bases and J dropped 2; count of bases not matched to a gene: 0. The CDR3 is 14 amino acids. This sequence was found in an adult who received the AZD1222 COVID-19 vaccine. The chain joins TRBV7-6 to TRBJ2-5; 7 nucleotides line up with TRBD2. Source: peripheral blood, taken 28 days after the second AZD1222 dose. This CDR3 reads CASSLAGGQETQYF. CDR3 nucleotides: TGTGCCAGCAGCTTAGCCGGGGGGCAAGAGACCCAGTACTTC.